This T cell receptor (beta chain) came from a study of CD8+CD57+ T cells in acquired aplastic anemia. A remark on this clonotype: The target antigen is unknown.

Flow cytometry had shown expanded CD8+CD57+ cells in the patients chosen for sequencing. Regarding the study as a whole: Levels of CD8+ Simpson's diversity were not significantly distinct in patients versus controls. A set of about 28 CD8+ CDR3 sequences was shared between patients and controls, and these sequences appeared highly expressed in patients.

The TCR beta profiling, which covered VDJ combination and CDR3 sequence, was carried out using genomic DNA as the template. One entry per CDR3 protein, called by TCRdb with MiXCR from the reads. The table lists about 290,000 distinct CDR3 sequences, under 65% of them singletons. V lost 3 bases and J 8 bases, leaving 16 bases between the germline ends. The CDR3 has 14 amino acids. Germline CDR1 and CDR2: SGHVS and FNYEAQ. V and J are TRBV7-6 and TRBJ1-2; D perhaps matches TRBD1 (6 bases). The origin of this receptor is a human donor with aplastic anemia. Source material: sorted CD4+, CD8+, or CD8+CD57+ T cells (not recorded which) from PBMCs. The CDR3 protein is CASSFSGEGEGYTF. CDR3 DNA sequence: TGTGCCAGCAGCTTCTCAGGGGAAGGTGAGGGCTACACCTTC.